The 15 T cell receptor beta chains listed next were all sequenced from one sample in a study of blood T cell repertoires in COVID-19. Produced via immunoSEQ multiplex PCR; TCRdb's table is partial and in-frame only. The data contain about 140,000 clones, over 60% of them singletons. Input material: peripheral blood. Receptor source: a woman of 80 years or more with active or convalescent COVID-19.

This clone was observed at least ten times. The rearrangement joins TRBV4-1 to TRBJ2-2, with D perhaps TRBD1 (6 bases). Germline CDR1 reads MGHRA; CDR2 reads YSYEKL. CDR3 length: 14 residues. V lost 1 base and J lost 6, with 9 bases in between. CDR3 protein: CASSQARGPGELFF. CDR3 bases: TGCGCCAGCAGCCAAGCCAGGGGCCCCGGGGAGCTGTTTTTT.

This sequence joins TRBV5-5 and TRBJ1-4; 10 bases are a match to TRBD1. CDR1 and CDR2 (germline): SGHKS, YYEKEE (reference sequence). With V trimmed by 4 bases and J by 0 bases, 3 bases remained unmatched. CDR3 size: 16 residues. The CDR3 region has the DNA TGTGCCAGCAGCACGGGGACAGGGGCAACTAATGAAAAACTGTTTTTT. Its translation: CASSTGTGATNEKLFF.

The sample holds one count of this clone. This rearrangement joins TRBV2 to TRBJ1-1; no firm D call. This CDR3 has 14 amino acids. With 2 bases removed from V and 1 base from J, the gap between germline ends came to 8 bases. Germline CDR1 SNHLY, CDR2 FYNNEI. CDR3 coding DNA: TGTGCCAGCAGTGAATGGCTTCCGAACACTGAAGCTTTCTTT. This codes for CASSEWLPNTEAFF.

The rearrangement uses TRBV4-2 and TRBJ2-3; 12 positions agree with TRBD2. With 1 base clipped from V and 3 bases from J, the junction kept 5 bases outside the gene matches. The CDR3 is made up of 17 amino acids. The V gene's germline CDR1 is LGHNA and CDR2 YNFKEQ. In nucleotides, the CDR3 is TGTGCCAGCAGCCAAGTGGCTAGCGGGGGGGCAACAGATACGCAGTATTTT. Protein sequence: CASSQVASGGATDTQYF.

This clone came up a few times. The chain employs TRBV19 and TRBJ1-5; tentatively, D is TRBD1 (5 bases). The CDR3 covers 14 residues. The germline CDR1 and CDR2 sequences are LNHDA and SQIVND (reference sequence). V was cut by 8 bases and J by 2 bases, with 13 bases left in between. The CDR3 reads CASQQRGGNQPQHF. CDR3 coding DNA: TGTGCCAGTCAACAACGGGGGGGCAATCAGCCCCAGCATTTT.

This clone was found once. CDR3 region: CASSQDFQVVFF. CDR3 nucleotides: TGCGCCAGCAGCCAAGATTTCCAGGTTGTGTTCTTC. The rearrangement uses TRBV4-1 and TRBJ2-1; D is undetermined. This CDR3 region has 12 residues. The germline CDR1 and CDR2 sequences are MGHRA and YSYEKL. Trimming took 0 bases from V and 15 from J, leaving 12 bases between them.

The gene calls are TRBV21-1 and TRBJ2-2; the table assigns TRBD2, which was not confirmed against the DNA. TRBV21-1 is reported as a pseudogene. The CDR3 is 16 residues long. CDR3 in amino acids: CASSKLAGAHTGELFF. DNA of the CDR3: TGTGCCAGCAGCAAGCTAGCGGGGGCCCACACCGGGGAGCTGTTTTTT.

This clone was counted between two and nine times. This chain uses TRBV2 with TRBJ2-1; tentative D call: TRBD2 (7 bases). CDR3 size: 11 residues. Germline CDR1 is SNHLY and CDR2 is FYNNEI. V was cut by 7 bases and J by 12 bases, with 13 bases left in between. The CDR3 region has the DNA TGTGCCAGCACCGAGGGGGGGTCGCAGTTCTTC. Its translation is CASTEGGSQFF. Full variable domain (remainder filled in from reference TRBV2 and TRBJ2-1): EPEVTQTPSHQVTQMGQEVILRCVPISNHLYFYWYRQILGQKVEFLVSFYNNEISEKSEIFDDQFSVERPDGSNFTLKIRSTKLEDSAMYFCASTEGGSQFFGPGTRLTVL.

This chain links TRBV19 with TRBJ1-2, with 10 bases matching TRBD1. Germline V gene lookup returns CDR1 LNHDA and CDR2 SQIVND (reference sequence). The CDR3 sequence is 15 residues long. J gave up 5 bases and V 9 bases, and 12 bases lay outside the gene matches. The CDR3 nucleotides are TGTGCCAGCAATACCCCGGGACAGGGGAAATATGGCTACACCTTC. It codes for CASNTPGQGKYGYTF.

The table lists this clone with a count of one. The V and J genes are TRBV18 and TRBJ1-3, with no clear D. V lost 4 bases, J lost 0 bases, and 13 bases lay in between. This CDR3 region has 16 residues. Germline loops: CDR1 KGHSH, CDR2 LQKENI. The CDR3 loop is CASSLGSGDSGNTIYF. The CDR3 DNA follows: TGTGCCAGCTCACTGGGCTCGGGAGACTCTGGAAACACCATATATTTT.

This chain links TRBV6-2 or TRBV6-3 with TRBJ1-5; D is ambiguous. V lost 3 bases to trimming and J lost 5 bases, with 8 bases between them. Germline V gene sequence: CDR1 MNHEY, CDR2 SVGEGT. The CDR3 runs 13 residues. CDR3 sequence reads: CASSYFRDQPQHF. The CDR3 coding sequence is TGTGCCAGCAGTTATTTCCGGGATCAGCCCCAGCATTTT.

This clone has just a few counts. The V and J genes are TRBV6-4 and TRBJ2-3; D unresolved. Trimming cost V 0 bases and J 3 bases, with 10 bases left between them. The CDR3 runs 15 residues. The germline gives CDR1 MRHNA, CDR2 SNTAGT. The CDR3 region is CASSDSSVTTDTQYF. The CDR3 bases are TGTGCCAGCAGTGACTCGAGTGTTACTACAGATACGCAGTATTTT.

This chain connects TRBV3-1 (or the pseudogene TRBV3-2) to TRBJ2-2; TRBD2 might be the D (6 bases). There are 13 residues in the CDR3. V lost 1 base and J 6 bases, leaving 6 bases between the germline ends. Germline CDR1 LGHDT, CDR2 YNNKEL (reference sequence). For the CDR3, the DNA is TGTGCCAGCAGCCAAGGACTAGCCGGGGAGCTGTTTTTT. It codes for CASSQGLAGELFF.

This chain connects TRBV7-9 to TRBJ2-7, with 10 positions matching TRBD1. Germline CDR1 SEHNR, CDR2 FQNEAQ (reference sequence). The CDR3 covers 14 residues. The V and J ends lost 3 bases and 6 bases, in that order; junction bases with no gene match: 5. DNA of the CDR3: TGTGCCAGCAGCTTGCTGACAGGGGGCGGCGAGCAGTACTTC. Protein product: CASSLLTGGGEQYF. The whole variable domain, filled in from reference TRBV7-9 and TRBJ2-7, reads DTGVSQNPRHKITKRGQNVTFRCDPISEHNRLYWYRQTLGQGPEFLTYFQNEAQLEKSRLLSDRFSAERPKGSFSTLEIQRTEQGDSAMYLCASSLLTGGGEQYFGPGTRLTVT.

The V and J genes are TRBV5-1 and TRBJ1-2, with 9 bases lining up with TRBD1. J lost 0 bases, V lost 0 bases, and 3 bases had no gene match. The germline V gene encodes CDR1 SGHRS and CDR2 YFSETQ. This CDR3 contains 16 residues. The CDR3 protein is CASSLGGQGANYGYTF. The CDR3, as DNA: TGCGCCAGCAGCTTGGGGGGACAGGGAGCTAACTATGGCTACACCTTC.